This entry concerns a single TCR beta chain. Its antigen is still unknown. After removal of 7 bases from V and 7 bases from J, the junction contained 6 bases not matched to a gene. The CDR3 totals 13 residues. CDR1 and CDR2 (germline): MNHNS, SASEGT. This entry belongs to a study of cytomegalovirus exposure and HLA in healthy donors. Overall study context: From donors who were HLA-typed, an early data release held 80 million or so unique TCRs.

Study results and caveats: A list of approximately 160 TCR beta chains associated with cytomegalovirus was given. In a later analysis, V- and J-gene trimming of beta chains associated with a DCLRE1C missense variant, replicated independently.

Primers: 60 Vbeta forward and 13 Jbeta reverse. The method was immunoSEQ multiplex PCR; TCRdb's version includes in-frame clones alone and lacks a portion of them. The sample lists about 150,000 clones, around 79% occurring once. The TCR sequence derives from a man in his thirties or forties in good health and CMV-seropositive. The sequenced sample was PBMCs. This chain connects TRBV6-1 to TRBJ2-1; TRBD2 agrees at 8 bases. The CDR3 spells CASTLGGGNEQFF. DNA of the CDR3: TGTGCCAGCACCCTCGGGGGGGGGAATGAGCAGTTCTTC.